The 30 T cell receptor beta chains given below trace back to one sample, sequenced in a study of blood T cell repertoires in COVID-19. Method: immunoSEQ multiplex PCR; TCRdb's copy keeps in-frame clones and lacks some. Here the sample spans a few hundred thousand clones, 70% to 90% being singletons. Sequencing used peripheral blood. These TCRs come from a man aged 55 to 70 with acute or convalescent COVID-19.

CDR3 residues: CASSLRQGADTEAFF. CDR3 DNA: TGTGCCAGCAGCCTGCGACAGGGGGCAGATACTGAAGCTTTCTTT. This rearrangement joins TRBV3-1 (or the pseudogene TRBV3-2) to TRBJ1-1, with TRBD1 matching 10 bases. V shed 4 bases, J shed 5 bases, and the junction held 7 bases outside the gene matches. This CDR3 region has 15 residues. Germline values: CDR1 LGHDT, CDR2 YNNKEL (reference sequence).

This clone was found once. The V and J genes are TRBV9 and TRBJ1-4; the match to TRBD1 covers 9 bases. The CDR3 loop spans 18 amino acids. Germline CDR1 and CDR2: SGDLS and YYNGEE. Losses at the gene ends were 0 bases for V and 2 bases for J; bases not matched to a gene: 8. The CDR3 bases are TGTGCCAGCAGCGTAGCTACAGGGGGCACCGGGACTAATGAAAAACTGTTTTTT. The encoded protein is CASSVATGGTGTNEKLFF.

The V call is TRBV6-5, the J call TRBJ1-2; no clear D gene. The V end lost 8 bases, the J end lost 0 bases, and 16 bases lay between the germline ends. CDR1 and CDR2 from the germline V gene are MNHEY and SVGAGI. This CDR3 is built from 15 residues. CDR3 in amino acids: CASGRGIPSNYGYTF. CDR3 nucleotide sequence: TGTGCCAGCGGGAGAGGGATCCCCTCTAACTATGGCTACACCTTC.

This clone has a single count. In DNA form, the CDR3 reads TGTGCCACCCGACGGAGGGGCGATCAGCCCCAGCATTTT. Protein product: CATRRRGDQPQHF. V and J are TRBV15 and TRBJ1-5; D possibly corresponds to TRBD1 (5 bases). CDR1 is LNHNV and CDR2 is YYDKDF in the germline V gene (reference sequence). The CDR3 extends over 13 amino acids. Trimming stripped 8 bases from V and 5 bases from J, with 13 bases between.

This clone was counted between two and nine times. CDR3 loop: CASSYSGAYGYTF. The CDR3 coding sequence is TGTGCCAGCAGTTACTCGGGAGCCTATGGCTACACCTTC. V and J are TRBV6-5 and TRBJ1-2; D is undetermined. The CDR3 has 13 amino acids. The ends were cut back, 0 bases at V and 4 bases at J, with 6 bases in the middle. Germline V CDR1 and CDR2: MNHEY, SVGAGI.

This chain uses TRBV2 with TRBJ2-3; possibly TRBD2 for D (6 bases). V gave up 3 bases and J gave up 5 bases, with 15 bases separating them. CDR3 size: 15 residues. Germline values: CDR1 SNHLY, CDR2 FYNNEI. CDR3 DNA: TGTGCCAGCAGTGAGAACGGGGGACGTGTAGATACGCAGTATTTT. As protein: CASSENGGRVDTQYF.

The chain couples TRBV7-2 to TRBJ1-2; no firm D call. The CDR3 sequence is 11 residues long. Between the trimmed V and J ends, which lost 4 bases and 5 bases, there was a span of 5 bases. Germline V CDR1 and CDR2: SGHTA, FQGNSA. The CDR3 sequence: CASSSSYGYTF. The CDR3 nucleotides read TGTGCCAGCAGCTCGAGTTATGGCTACACCTTC.

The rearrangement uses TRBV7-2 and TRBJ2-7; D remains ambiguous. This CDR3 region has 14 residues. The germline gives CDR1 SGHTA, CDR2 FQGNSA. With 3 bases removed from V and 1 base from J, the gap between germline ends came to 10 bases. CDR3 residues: CASSFRATSYEQYF. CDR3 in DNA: TGTGCCAGCAGCTTTAGAGCGACTTCCTACGAGCAGTACTTC.

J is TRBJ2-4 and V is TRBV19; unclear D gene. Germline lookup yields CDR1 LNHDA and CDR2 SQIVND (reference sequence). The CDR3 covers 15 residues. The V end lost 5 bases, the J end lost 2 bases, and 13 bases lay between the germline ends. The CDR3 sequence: CASSLASYSKNIQYF. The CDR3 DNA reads TGTGCCAGTAGTTTAGCTTCCTACTCCAAAAACATTCAGTACTTC. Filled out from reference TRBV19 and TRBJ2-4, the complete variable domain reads DGGITQSPKYLFRKEGQNVTLSCEQNLNHDAMYWYRQDPGQGLRLIYYSQIVNDFQKGDIAEGYSVSREKKESFPLTVTSAQKNPTAFYLCASSLASYSKNIQYFGAGTRLSVL.

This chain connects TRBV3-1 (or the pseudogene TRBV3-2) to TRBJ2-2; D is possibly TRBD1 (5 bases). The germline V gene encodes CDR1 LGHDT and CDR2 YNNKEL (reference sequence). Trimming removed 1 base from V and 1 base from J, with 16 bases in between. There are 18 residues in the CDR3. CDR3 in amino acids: CASSQAMKSRENTGELFF. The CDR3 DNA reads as TGTGCCAGCAGCCAAGCCATGAAGAGCAGGGAGAACACCGGGGAGCTGTTTTTT.

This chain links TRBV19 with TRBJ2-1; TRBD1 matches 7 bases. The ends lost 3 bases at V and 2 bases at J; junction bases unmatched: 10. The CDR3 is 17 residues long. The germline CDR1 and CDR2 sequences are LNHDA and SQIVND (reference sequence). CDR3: CASSIGLGTGAYNEQFF. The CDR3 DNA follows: TGTGCCAGTAGTATTGGGTTAGGTACAGGGGCCTACAATGAGCAGTTCTTC.

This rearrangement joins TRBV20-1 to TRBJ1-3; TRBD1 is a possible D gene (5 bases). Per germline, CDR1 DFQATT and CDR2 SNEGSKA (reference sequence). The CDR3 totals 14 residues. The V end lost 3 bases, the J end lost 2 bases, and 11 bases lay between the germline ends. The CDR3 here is CSASMGGAGNTIYF. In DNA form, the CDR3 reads TGCAGTGCTAGTATGGGGGGTGCTGGAAACACCATATATTTT.

In DNA, the CDR3 is TGTGCCAGCAGCTTGACAGGGTTCCAATTTTATAATTCACCCCTCCACTTT. Amino acid sequence: CASSLTGFQFYNSPLHF. The chain is built from TRBV5-6 and TRBJ1-6, with D possibly being TRBD1 (6 bases). Trimming shortened V by 1 base and J by 4 bases, and 15 bases separated the two germline ends. There are 17 residues in the CDR3. The germline V gene has CDR1 SGHDT and CDR2 YYEEEE.

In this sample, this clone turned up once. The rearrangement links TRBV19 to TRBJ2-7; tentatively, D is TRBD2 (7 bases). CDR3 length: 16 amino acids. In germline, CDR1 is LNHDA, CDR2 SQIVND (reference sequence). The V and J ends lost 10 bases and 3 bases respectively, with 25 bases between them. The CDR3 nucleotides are TGTGCCACCTCATCGACGGGCGGGGGCCGTTTCTACGAGCAGTACTTC. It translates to CATSSTGGGRFYEQYF.

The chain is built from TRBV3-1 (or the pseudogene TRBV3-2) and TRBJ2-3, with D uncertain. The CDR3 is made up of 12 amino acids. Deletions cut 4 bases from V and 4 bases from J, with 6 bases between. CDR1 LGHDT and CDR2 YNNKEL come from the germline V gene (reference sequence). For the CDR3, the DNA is TGTGCCAGCAGCCCACACGCAGATACGCAGTATTTT. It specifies CASSPHADTQYF.

The CDR3 sequence: CASSRAGGTYNEQFF. CDR3 DNA sequence: TGTGCCAGCAGTAGAGCGGGGGGTACCTACAATGAGCAGTTCTTC. J is TRBJ2-1 and V is TRBV27; 9 nucleotides line up with TRBD2. V lost 5 bases and J lost 2; bases outside the gene matches: 4. Germline V gene lookup returns CDR1 MNHEY and CDR2 SMNVEV (reference sequence). The CDR3 is made up of 15 amino acids.

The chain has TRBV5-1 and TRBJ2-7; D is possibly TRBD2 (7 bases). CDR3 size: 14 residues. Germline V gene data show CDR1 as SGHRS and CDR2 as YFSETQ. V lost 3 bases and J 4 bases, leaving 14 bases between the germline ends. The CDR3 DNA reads TGCGCCAGCAGCTCTTCCGGGGGGCCATACGAGCAGTACTTC. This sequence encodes CASSSSGGPYEQYF. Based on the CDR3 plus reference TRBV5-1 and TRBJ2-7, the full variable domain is KAGVTQTPRYLIKTRGQQVTLSCSPISGHRSVSWYQQTPGQGLQFLFEYFSETQRNKGNFPGRFSGRQFSNSRSEMNVSTLELGDSALYLCASSSSGGPYEQYFGPGTRLTVT.

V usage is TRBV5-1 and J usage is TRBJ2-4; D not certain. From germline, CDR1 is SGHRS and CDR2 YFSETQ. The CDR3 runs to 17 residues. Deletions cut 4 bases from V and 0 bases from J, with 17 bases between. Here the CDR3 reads CASSLYSRPLAKNIQYF. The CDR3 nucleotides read TGCGCCAGCAGCCTGTATTCGAGGCCACTAGCCAAAAACATTCAGTACTTC. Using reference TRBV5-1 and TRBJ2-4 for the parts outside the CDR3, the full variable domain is KAGVTQTPRYLIKTRGQQVTLSCSPISGHRSVSWYQQTPGQGLQFLFEYFSETQRNKGNFPGRFSGRQFSNSRSEMNVSTLELGDSALYLCASSLYSRPLAKNIQYFGAGTRLSVL.

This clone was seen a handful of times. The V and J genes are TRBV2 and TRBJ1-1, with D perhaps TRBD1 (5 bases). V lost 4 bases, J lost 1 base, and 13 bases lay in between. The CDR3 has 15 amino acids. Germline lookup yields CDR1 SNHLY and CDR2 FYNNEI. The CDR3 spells CASSGPSQGNTEAFF. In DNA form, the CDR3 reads TGTGCCAGCAGTGGGCCGAGCCAGGGGAACACTGAAGCTTTCTTT.

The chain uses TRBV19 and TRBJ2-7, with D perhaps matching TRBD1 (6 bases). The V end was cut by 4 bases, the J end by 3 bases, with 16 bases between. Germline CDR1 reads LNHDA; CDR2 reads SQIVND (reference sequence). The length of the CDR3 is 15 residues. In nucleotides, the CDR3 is TGTGCCAGTAGTACCCACAGGGCCCCGGGCTACGAGCAGTACTTC. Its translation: CASSTHRAPGYEQYF.

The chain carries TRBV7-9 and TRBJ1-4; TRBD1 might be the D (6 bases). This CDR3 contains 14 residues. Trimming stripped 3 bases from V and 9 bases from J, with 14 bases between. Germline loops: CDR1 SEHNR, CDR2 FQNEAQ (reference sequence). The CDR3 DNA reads TGTGCCAGCAGCTTTGGGCAGGGGTTCAAAAAACTGTTTTTT. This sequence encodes CASSFGQGFKKLFF. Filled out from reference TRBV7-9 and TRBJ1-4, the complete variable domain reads DTGVSQNPRHKITKRGQNVTFRCDPISEHNRLYWYRQTLGQGPEFLTYFQNEAQLEKSRLLSDRFSAERPKGSFSTLEIQRTEQGDSAMYLCASSFGQGFKKLFFGSGTQLSVL.

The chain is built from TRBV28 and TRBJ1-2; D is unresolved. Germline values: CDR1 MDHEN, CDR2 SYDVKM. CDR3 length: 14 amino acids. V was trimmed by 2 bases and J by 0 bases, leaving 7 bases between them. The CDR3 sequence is CASSLTGTNYGYTF. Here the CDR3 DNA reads TGTGCCAGCAGTTTAACGGGGACTAACTATGGCTACACCTTC.

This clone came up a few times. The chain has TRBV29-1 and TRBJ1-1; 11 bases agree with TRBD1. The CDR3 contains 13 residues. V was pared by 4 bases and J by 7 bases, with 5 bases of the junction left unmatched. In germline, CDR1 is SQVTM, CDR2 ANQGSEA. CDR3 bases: TGCAGCGTTGGAGGACAGGGGGCCTTTGAAGCTTTCTTT. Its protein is CSVGGQGAFEAFF.

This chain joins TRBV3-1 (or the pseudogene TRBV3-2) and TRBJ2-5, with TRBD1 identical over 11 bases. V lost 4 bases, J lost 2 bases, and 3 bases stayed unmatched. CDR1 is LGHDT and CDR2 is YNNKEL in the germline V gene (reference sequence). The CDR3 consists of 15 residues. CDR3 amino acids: CASSLRDRGQETQYF. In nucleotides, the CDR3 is TGTGCCAGCAGCCTCCGGGACAGGGGGCAAGAGACCCAGTACTTC.

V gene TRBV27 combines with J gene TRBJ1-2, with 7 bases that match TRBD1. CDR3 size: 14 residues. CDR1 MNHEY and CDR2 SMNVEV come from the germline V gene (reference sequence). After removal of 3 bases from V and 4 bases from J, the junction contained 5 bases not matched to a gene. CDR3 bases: TGTGCCAGCAGTTTCGGGCAGGGGGGCTATGGCTACACCTTC. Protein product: CASSFGQGGYGYTF.

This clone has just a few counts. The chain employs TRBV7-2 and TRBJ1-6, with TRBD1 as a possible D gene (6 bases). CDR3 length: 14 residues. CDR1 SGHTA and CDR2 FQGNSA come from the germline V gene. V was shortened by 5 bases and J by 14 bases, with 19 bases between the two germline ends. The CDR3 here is CASSPRTALWTLHF. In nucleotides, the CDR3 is TGTGCCAGCAGCCCCCGGACAGCCCTGTGGACCCTCCACTTT.

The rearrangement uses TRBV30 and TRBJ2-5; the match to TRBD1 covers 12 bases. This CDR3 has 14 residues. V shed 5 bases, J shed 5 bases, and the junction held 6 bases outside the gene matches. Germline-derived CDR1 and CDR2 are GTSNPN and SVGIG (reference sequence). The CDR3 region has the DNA TGTGCCTGGGGGACAGGGGGCGCGTGGGAGACCCAGTACTTC. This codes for CAWGTGGAWETQYF.

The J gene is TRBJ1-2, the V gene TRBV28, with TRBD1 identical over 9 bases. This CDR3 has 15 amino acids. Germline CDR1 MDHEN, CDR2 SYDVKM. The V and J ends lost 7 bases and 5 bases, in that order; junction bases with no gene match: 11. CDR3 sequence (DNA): TGTGCCAGCACTCTAAATCCGGGACAGGGATATGGCTACACCTTC. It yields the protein CASTLNPGQGYGYTF.

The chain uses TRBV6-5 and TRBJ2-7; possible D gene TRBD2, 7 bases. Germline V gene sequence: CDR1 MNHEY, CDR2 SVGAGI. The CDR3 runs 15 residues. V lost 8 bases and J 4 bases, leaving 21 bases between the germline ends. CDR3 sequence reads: CASASLLGGRYEQYF. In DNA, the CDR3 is TGTGCCAGCGCGTCGTTGTTGGGGGGGCGGTACGAGCAGTACTTC.

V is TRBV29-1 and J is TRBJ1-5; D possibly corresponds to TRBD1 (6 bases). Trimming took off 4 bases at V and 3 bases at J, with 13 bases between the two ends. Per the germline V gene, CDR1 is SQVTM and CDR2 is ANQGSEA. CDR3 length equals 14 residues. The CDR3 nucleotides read TGCAGCGTTGTGGCAGGGGTCCCCAATCAGCCCCAGCATTTT. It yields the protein CSVVAGVPNQPQHF.